This T cell receptor (beta chain) was identified in a study of T cell changes during pregnancy in multiple sclerosis. Produced via immunoSEQ multiplex PCR; TCRdb's table is partial and in-frame only. The repertoire has approximately 49,000 clones, 90% of them found once; the top ten carry approximately 4.9%. Germline V gene lookup returns CDR1 SEHNR and CDR2 FQNEAQ (reference sequence). With 1 base removed from V and 0 bases from J, the gap between germline ends came to 7 bases. The CDR3 sequence is 15 residues long. The origin of this receptor is a female donor in good health, enrolled as a control in a pregnancy study. The chain links TRBV7-9 to TRBJ1-3, with no clear D. The sample consisted of peripheral blood, taken after pregnancy. The CDR3 sequence is CASSLETSSGNTIYF. The CDR3 DNA reads as TGTGCCAGCAGCTTAGAAACTAGCTCTGGAAACACCATATATTTT.